Listed here are 30 T cell receptor beta chains from one sample, sequenced in a study of OX40 agonist ivuxolimab in advanced cancers. The repertoire was sequenced with immunoSEQ multiplex PCR; TCRdb's copy has only in-frame clones and lacks some. The data show roughly 76,000 clones, roughly 81% seen once. The specimen was CD4+ or CD8+ T cells sorted from blood, collected in a trial of the OX40 agonist ivuxolimab. Every receptor here comes from an adult with an advanced solid tumor such as melanoma, head and neck, liver or kidney cancer.

This clone was picked up a small number of times. The chain is built from TRBV11-2 and TRBJ1-4; a possible D gene is TRBD1 (5 bases). The germline V gene encodes CDR1 SGHAT and CDR2 FQNNGV. This CDR3 region has 14 residues. With 1 base removed from V and 10 bases from J, the gap between germline ends came to 13 bases. The CDR3 region has the DNA TGTGCCAGCAGCTTAGGGCAGGGTATGGGAAAACTGTTTTTT. Translated: CASSLGQGMGKLFF.

This clone was seen just once. The V gene is TRBV6-6, the J gene TRBJ1-2; TRBD1 matches 8 bases. Unmatched junction bases numbered 7, after V lost 5 bases and J lost 2 bases. The germline gives CDR1 MNHNY, CDR2 SVGAGI (reference sequence). The CDR3 contains 15 residues. CDR3 sequence (DNA): TGTGCCAGCAGTCGCGGGACAGGTGCGAACTATGGCTACACCTTC. It translates to CASSRGTGANYGYTF.

Comment on this clone: Other nucleotide sequences in the sample specify the same CDR3. The chain is built from TRBV7-9 and TRBJ1-2; D unresolved. The germline V gene has CDR1 SEHNR and CDR2 FQNEAQ (reference sequence). The CDR3 spans 12 residues. V was cut by 5 bases and J by 4 bases, with 8 bases left in between. CDR3 residues: CASSLLSYGYTF. CDR3 coding DNA: TGTGCCAGCAGCCTACTAAGCTATGGCTACACCTTC.

The rearrangement uses TRBV15 and TRBJ1-5, with D possibly matching TRBD1 (5 bases). Germline V CDR1 and CDR2: LNHNV, YYDKDF (reference sequence). V gave up 0 bases and J gave up 2 bases, with 8 bases separating them. This CDR3 is built from 15 residues. CDR3 in amino acids: CATSREGRGNQPQHF. DNA for the CDR3: TGTGCCACCAGCAGAGAGGGACGGGGCAATCAGCCCCAGCATTTT.

This clone appeared once. The chain joins TRBV7-9 to TRBJ2-2; 10 bases align to TRBD2. CDR1 and CDR2 from the germline V gene are SEHNR and FQNEAQ (reference sequence). Unmatched junction bases numbered 6, after V lost 5 bases and J lost 6 bases. This CDR3 is 15 amino acids long. This CDR3 reads CASSPQRGGPGELFF. The CDR3 nucleotides read TGTGCCAGCAGCCCCCAGCGGGGGGGCCCCGGGGAGCTGTTTTTT.

This clone appeared a few times. The rearrangement joins TRBV5-1 to TRBJ1-6; the D is unclear. CDR3 size: 13 residues. Germline loops: CDR1 SGHRS, CDR2 YFSETQ. Trimming removed 3 bases from V and 10 bases from J, with 11 bases in between. For the CDR3, the DNA is TGCGCCAGCAGCTCTGTAGACACCTCACCCCTCCACTTT. This encodes CASSSVDTSPLHF. Filled out from reference TRBV5-1 and TRBJ1-6, the complete variable domain reads KAGVTQTPRYLIKTRGQQVTLSCSPISGHRSVSWYQQTPGQGLQFLFEYFSETQRNKGNFPGRFSGRQFSNSRSEMNVSTLELGDSALYLCASSSVDTSPLHFGNGTRLTVT.

The J gene is TRBJ1-6, the V gene TRBV6-6, with D perhaps matching TRBD1 (5 bases). The germline V gene encodes CDR1 MNHNY and CDR2 SVGAGI (reference sequence). V was cut by 4 bases and J by 9 bases, with 7 bases left in between. This CDR3 spans 12 amino acids. The CDR3 spells CASSWTSSPLHF. In nucleotides, the CDR3 is TGTGCCAGCAGTTGGACAAGTTCACCCCTCCACTTT.

The J gene is TRBJ1-2, the V gene TRBV5-6; 7 bases line up with TRBD1. CDR1 is SGHDT and CDR2 is YYEEEE in the germline V gene. The CDR3 has 13 amino acids. Germline trimming cut 5 bases from V and 8 bases from J; bases unmatched to any gene: 9. The CDR3 loop reads CASRIYRGGGYTF. The CDR3 DNA sequence: TGTGCCAGCAGAATATACAGGGGCGGGGGCTACACCTTC.

The J gene is TRBJ1-5, the V gene TRBV7-2; 9 bases map to TRBD1. This CDR3 has 14 amino acids. Germline V gene data show CDR1 as SGHTA and CDR2 as FQGNSA. V was pared by 4 bases and J by 7 bases, with 5 bases of the junction left unmatched. CDR3 sequence reads: CASSSGQGLQPQHF. CDR3 nucleotide sequence: TGTGCCAGCAGCTCGGGACAGGGATTACAGCCCCAGCATTTT. Full variable domain (outside the CDR3, taken from reference TRBV7-2 and TRBJ1-5): GAGVSQSPSNKVTEKGKDVELRCDPISGHTALYWYRQSLGQGLEFLIYFQGNSAPDKSGLPSDRFSAERTGGSVSTLTIQRTQQEDSAVYLCASSSGQGLQPQHFGDGTRLSIL.

This chain uses TRBV20-1 with TRBJ1-5; 7 bases line up with TRBD1. V lost 6 bases to trimming and J lost 8 bases; unmatched junction nucleotides: 4. CDR3 length equals 11 residues. Germline loops: CDR1 DFQATT, CDR2 SNEGSKA (reference sequence). This CDR3 reads CSAATGEPQHF. In nucleotides, the CDR3 is TGCAGTGCCGCTACAGGGGAGCCCCAGCATTTT.

This clone was counted only a few times. The rearrangement links TRBV19 to TRBJ1-1; TRBD1 is a possible D gene (5 bases). Germline lookup yields CDR1 LNHDA and CDR2 SQIVND (reference sequence). There are 16 residues in the CDR3. V was shortened by 5 bases and J by 5 bases, with 21 bases between the two germline ends. The CDR3 spells CASSPPRGQGRTEAFF. The CDR3 DNA reads TGTGCCAGTAGTCCCCCCCGAGGGCAGGGAAGAACTGAAGCTTTCTTT.

The rearrangement uses TRBV2 and TRBJ2-1; 8 bases match TRBD2. CDR3 length: 12 residues. Per the germline V gene, CDR1 is SNHLY and CDR2 is FYNNEI. J gave up 9 bases and V 5 bases, and 3 bases lay outside the gene matches. The CDR3 here is CASSTSGAEQFF. In DNA form, the CDR3 reads TGTGCCAGCAGTACTAGCGGCGCTGAGCAGTTCTTC.

On this clone: This same CDR3 is encoded by further DNA sequences in the sample. The gene calls are TRBV7-9 and TRBJ2-5; possibly TRBD1 for D (5 bases). The J call is uncertain, as TRBJ2-7 better fits the DNA end. The CDR3 extends over 14 amino acids. Germline values: CDR1 SEHNR, CDR2 FQNEAQ (reference sequence). CDR3 nucleotides: TGTGCCAGCAGCTTAGTTCAGGGCGCCTACGAGCAGTACTTC. Protein product: CASSLVQGAYEQYF.

The chain employs TRBV30 and TRBJ1-6; the match to TRBD1 covers 12 bases. The CDR3 covers 18 residues. Germline V CDR1 and CDR2: GTSNPN, SVGIG (reference sequence). Unmatched junction bases numbered 8, after V lost 5 bases and J lost 0 bases. CDR3 in amino acids: CAWAGGQGASSYNSPLHF. The CDR3 DNA reads TGTGCCTGGGCGGGGGGACAGGGGGCGTCCTCCTATAATTCACCCCTCCACTTT. Drawing the rest from reference TRBV30 and TRBJ1-6, the complete variable domain is SQTIHQWPATLVQPVGSPLSLECTVEGTSNPNLYWYRQAAGRGLQLLFYSVGIGQISSEVPQNLSASRPQDRQFILSSKKLLLSDSGFYLCAWAGGQGASSYNSPLHFGNGTRLTVT.

V gene TRBV6-6 combines with J gene TRBJ2-2; D not resolved. Looked up from germline, CDR1 is MNHNY and CDR2 is SVGAGI (reference sequence). V lost 3 bases to trimming and J lost 1 base, with 9 bases between them. The CDR3 runs 15 residues. The CDR3 loop reads CASSYRQVNTGELFF. DNA of the CDR3: TGTGCCAGCAGTTATAGGCAGGTGAACACCGGGGAGCTGTTTTTT.

The chain uses TRBV4-3 and TRBJ2-1; unclear D gene. The ends were cut back, 4 bases at V and 0 bases at J, with 4 bases in the middle. Germline-derived CDR1 and CDR2 are LGHNA and YSLEER. The CDR3 consists of 13 residues. In DNA, the CDR3 is TGCGCCAGCAGCCTCGGCTCCTACAATGAGCAGTTCTTC. Amino acid sequence: CASSLGSYNEQFF.

This chain uses TRBV6-5 with TRBJ1-1; D is undetermined. The ends were cut back, 6 bases at V and 6 bases at J, with 11 bases in the middle. This CDR3 is built from 12 residues. CDR1 is MNHEY, CDR2 SVGAGI, per germline. The CDR3 sequence: CASSLVGAEAFF. The CDR3 DNA reads TGTGCCAGCAGCCTAGTTGGGGCTGAAGCTTTCTTT.

V and J are TRBV4-1 and TRBJ1-4; weak D call: TRBD1 (5 bases). CDR3 length equals 17 residues. Germline V lookup: CDR1 MGHRA, CDR2 YSYEKL. Trimming removed 4 bases at V and 3 bases at J, with 18 bases between. The CDR3 reads CASSLYAAGGPNEKLFF. CDR3 nucleotide sequence: TGCGCCAGCAGCCTATATGCGGCCGGGGGTCCTAATGAAAAACTGTTTTTT.

The chain has TRBV30 and TRBJ1-2; D not resolved. Germline V lookup: CDR1 GTSNPN, CDR2 SVGIG (reference sequence). The CDR3 consists of 12 residues. Trimming took off 3 bases at V and 7 bases at J, with 12 bases between the two ends. CDR3 protein: CAWRGPGGGYTF. DNA of the CDR3: TGTGCCTGGAGAGGGCCCGGCGGTGGCTACACCTTC.

This clone was found once. The rearrangement uses TRBV5-1 and TRBJ2-1; 14 nucleotides match TRBD2. The germline V gene has CDR1 SGHRS and CDR2 YFSETQ. The J segment lost 5 bases and the V segment lost 4 bases, leaving 11 bases of the junction unmatched. This CDR3 is built from 18 residues. The CDR3 nucleotides read TGCGCCAGCAGCGCTAGCTTAGCGGGACTAGCGGGAGACAATGAGCAGTTCTTC. Encoded protein: CASSASLAGLAGDNEQFF. Full variable domain (missing parts from reference TRBV5-1 and TRBJ2-1): KAGVTQTPRYLIKTRGQQVTLSCSPISGHRSVSWYQQTPGQGLQFLFEYFSETQRNKGNFPGRFSGRQFSNSRSEMNVSTLELGDSALYLCASSASLAGLAGDNEQFFGPGTRLTVL.

This rearrangement joins TRBV6-5 to TRBJ2-1; D uncertain. CDR1 and CDR2 (germline): MNHEY, SVGAGI. The CDR3 contains 14 residues. Trimming took off 6 bases at V and 5 bases at J, with 14 bases between the two ends. The CDR3 sequence: CASRFSPYNNEQFF. CDR3 in DNA: TGTGCCAGCAGATTTAGCCCTTACAACAATGAGCAGTTCTTC.

The rearrangement uses TRBV11-3 and TRBJ2-1, with 9 bases lining up with TRBD2. This CDR3 has 15 amino acids. The V gene's germline CDR1 is SGHNT and CDR2 YENEEA. V was clipped by 3 bases and J by 7 bases; unmatched bases: 7. CDR3 DNA: TGTGCCAGCAGCTTCGGGACTAGCATTCCAAATGAGCAGTTCTTC. Amino acid sequence: CASSFGTSIPNEQFF. Based on the CDR3 plus reference TRBV11-3 and TRBJ2-1, the full variable domain is EAGVVQSPRYKIIEKKQPVAFWCNPISGHNTLYWYLQNLGQGPELLIRYENEEAVDDSQLPKDRFSAERLKGVDSTLKIQPAELGDSAVYLCASSFGTSIPNEQFFGPGTRLTVL.

The genes are TRBV6-1 and TRBJ2-7, with D unclear. Trimming pared 4 bases from V and 4 bases from J, leaving 14 bases between. CDR3 length: 14 amino acids. The germline V gene has CDR1 MNHNS and CDR2 SASEGT. The CDR3 DNA sequence: TGTGCCAGCAGTGGACGATTAGCTACGTACGAGCAGTACTTC. Encoded protein: CASSGRLATYEQYF.

V and J are TRBV5-6 and TRBJ2-2, with no clear D. Germline V gene lookup returns CDR1 SGHDT and CDR2 YYEEEE. V was shortened by 2 bases and J by 6 bases, with 5 bases between the two germline ends. The CDR3 has 12 residues. The DNA of the CDR3 is TGTGCCAGCAGCTTCGTCCCCGGGGAGCTGTTTTTT. Translation gives CASSFVPGELFF.

The chain uses TRBV28 and TRBJ2-6; D gene ambiguous. The CDR3 loop spans 15 amino acids. Per germline, CDR1 MDHEN and CDR2 SYDVKM. V dropped 4 bases and J dropped 2 bases, with 9 bases sitting between them. CDR3 bases: TGTGCCAGCAGTTGGTTGAGTGCTGGGGCCAACGTCCTGACTTTC. It yields the protein CASSWLSAGANVLTF. Complete variable domain (other parts from reference TRBV28 and TRBJ2-6): DVKVTQSSRYLVKRTGEKVFLECVQDMDHENMFWYRQDPGLGLRLIYFSYDVKMKEKGDIPEGYSVSREKKERFSLILESASTNQTSMYLCASSWLSAGANVLTFGAGSRLTVL.

This clone was recorded only once. This chain links TRBV18 with TRBJ2-7, with D possibly being TRBD1 (5 bases). Deletions cut 4 bases from V and 1 base from J, with 8 bases between. Per the germline V gene, CDR1 is KGHSH and CDR2 is LQKENI. This CDR3 comprises 13 residues. The chain's CDR3 is CASSLQASYEQYF. The CDR3 coding sequence is TGTGCCAGCTCACTACAGGCTTCCTACGAGCAGTACTTC.

The chain is built from TRBV25-1 and TRBJ2-1; D is perhaps TRBD1 (6 bases). The CDR3 is 15 amino acids. V dropped 2 bases and J dropped 5 bases, with 13 bases sitting between them. Germline V lookup: CDR1 MGHDK, CDR2 SYGVNS. The CDR3 nucleotides are TGTGCCAGCAGTGAACCCCTGACAGGTGACAATGAGCAGTTCTTC. Translating gives CASSEPLTGDNEQFF.

The chain uses TRBV6-1 and TRBJ1-1; no firm D call. The CDR3 covers 14 residues. The V and J ends lost 5 bases and 4 bases respectively, with 14 bases between them. The germline V gene has CDR1 MNHNS and CDR2 SASEGT. The CDR3 here is CASSTEGWSTEAFF. The CDR3 DNA reads as TGTGCCAGCAGTACCGAGGGTTGGAGCACTGAAGCTTTCTTT.

The chain couples TRBV9 to TRBJ2-3; no definite D call. Germline V gene lookup returns CDR1 SGDLS and CDR2 YYNGEE. V dropped 1 base and J dropped 5 bases, with 11 bases sitting between them. CDR3 size: 14 residues. CDR3 sequence: CASSVTQSGDTQYF. CDR3 in DNA: TGTGCCAGCAGCGTAACGCAGTCTGGAGATACGCAGTATTTT.

This clone was recorded a few times. The chain combines TRBV5-1 with TRBJ1-4, with D tentatively TRBD1 (5 bases). The CDR3 covers 16 residues. V was trimmed by 4 bases and J by 4 bases, leaving 17 bases between them. CDR1 SGHRS and CDR2 YFSETQ come from the germline V gene. The CDR3 loop reads CASSPRYRQNNEKLFF. The CDR3 DNA is TGCGCCAGCAGCCCTCGCTACCGACAGAATAATGAAAAACTGTTTTTT.